The rows below give T cell receptor beta chains drawn from one sample of a study of T cells in Graves' hyperthyroidism and ophthalmopathy. TCRdb reprocessed the multiplex PCR reads with MiXCR, giving one entry per CDR3 protein. The profile covers about 480,000 distinct CDR3 sequences, with around 14% appearing a single time and over 15% taken by the ten largest. Source material: blood. Source of these receptors: a woman aged 18 to 35 with Graves' hyperthyroidism. CDR3s leave out the opening cysteine and the closing phenylalanine or tryptophan. Each record gives: J gene, V gene, CDR3 protein.

>TRBJ1-5|TRBV2
ASRDNRLVGNQPQH
>TRBJ2-1|TRBV12-5
ASGEEYLLAAARDEQF
>TRBJ2-1|TRBV6-1
ASSYGRDNEQF
>TRBJ1-1|TRBV6-5
ASSYEGREGTEAF
>TRBJ2-1|TRBV20-1
SAWTSGRHEQF
>TRBJ2-6|TRBV6-2/TRBV6-3
ASSYRHTSGPS
>TRBJ2-1|TRBV4-1
ASSRGTSGRANEQF
>TRBJ2-1|TRBV4-1
ASSHQWRTGYEQF
>TRBJ2-1|TRBV6-5
ASSYKLSTSGRSYNEQF
>TRBJ1-4|TRBV29-1
SVLGRAGEKLF
>TRBJ2-4|TRBV20-1
SARDGPGGSKNIQY
>TRBJ2-1|TRBV12-3/TRBV12-4
ASSFLQGLHNEQF
>TRBJ2-7|TRBV12-3/TRBV12-4
ASSIRTVYEQY
>TRBJ1-5|TRBV28
ASSSPGGNQPQH
>TRBJ2-7|TRBV19
ASSERPRPYEQY
>TRBJ2-7|TRBV6-1
ASRPQRQGRSCEQY
>TRBJ2-3|TRBV5-1
ASSLGQREFGDTQY
>TRBJ2-7|TRBV12-3/TRBV12-4
ASSLYEQY
>TRBJ2-4|TRBV10-1
ARVPVKGVLAKNIQY
>TRBJ2-1|TRBV11-3
ASSLGGQTHNEQF
>TRBJ2-1|TRBV28
ASLLAGAYNEQF
>TRBJ1-6|TRBV7-2
ASSSDRVNNSPLH
>TRBJ1-1|TRBV5-1
ASSPVGQGVWTEAF
>TRBJ1-5|TRBV5-1
ASSLGGLDQPQH
>TRBJ1-2|TRBV6-1
ASSELGTGSGYT
>TRBJ1-1|TRBV2
ASIRETEAF
>TRBJ2-3|TRBV29-1
SVEGGEWNTDTQY